These 28 T cell receptor beta chains share one sample of origin, sequenced in a study of cytomegalovirus exposure and HLA in healthy donors. The PCR made use of 60 Vbeta and 13 Jbeta primers. Using immunoSEQ multiplex PCR, the repertoire was profiled, and TCRdb retains in-frame clones only, with some absent. The sample carries 150,000 or so clones, about 74% recorded once. Sequenced material: PBMCs. These receptors came from a man between 40 and 49 years old in good health and CMV-seropositive.

This chain joins TRBV4-2 and TRBJ2-1; 10 bases agree with TRBD2. The germline CDR1 and CDR2 sequences are LGHNA and YNFKEQ. V was pared by 8 bases and J by 7 bases, with 8 bases of the junction left unmatched. This CDR3 is built from 14 residues. This chain's CDR3 is CASGTSGNTNEQFF. The CDR3 DNA follows: TGTGCCAGCGGAACTAGCGGGAATACGAATGAGCAGTTCTTC.

The rearrangement links TRBV27 to TRBJ2-3, with 11 bases that match TRBD2. CDR1 and CDR2 from the germline V gene are MNHEY and SMNVEV (reference sequence). Losses at the gene ends were 4 bases for V and 1 base for J; bases not matched to a gene: 10. CDR3 length: 18 amino acids. The CDR3 DNA reads TGTGCCAGCAGTTCCTCGCCCTTACTAGCGGGAGGCACAGATACGCAGTATTTT. Translated: CASSSSPLLAGGTDTQYF.

This clone occurred a few times. This chain connects TRBV5-1 to TRBJ1-1, with TRBD1 as a possible D gene (5 bases). There are 14 residues in the CDR3. The V and J ends lost 1 base and 1 base respectively, with 8 bases between them. Germline V gene lookup returns CDR1 SGHRS and CDR2 YFSETQ. CDR3 amino acids: CASSLWGGNTEAFF. The CDR3 bases are TGCGCCAGCAGCTTGTGGGGGGGGAACACTGAAGCTTTCTTT.

The rearrangement links TRBV5-1 to TRBJ2-7, with D possibly TRBD2 on 5 matching bases. V gave up 0 bases and J gave up 5 bases, with 15 bases separating them. The germline V gene encodes CDR1 SGHRS and CDR2 YFSETQ. This CDR3 has 15 amino acids. The CDR3 sequence is CASSLGGPGFDEQYF. In DNA form, the CDR3 reads TGCGCCAGCAGCTTGGGCGGGCCAGGCTTTGACGAGCAGTACTTC.

This chain uses TRBV4-2 with TRBJ1-1; D unresolved. From germline, CDR1 is LGHNA and CDR2 YNFKEQ. V was shortened by 4 bases and J by 5 bases, with 17 bases between the two germline ends. This CDR3 is 15 amino acids long. This CDR3 reads CASSPEVGSGTEAFF. CDR3 DNA: TGTGCCAGCAGCCCCGAGGTAGGGTCGGGGACTGAAGCTTTCTTT.

The chain links TRBV19 to TRBJ1-4; D is unresolved. CDR1 LNHDA and CDR2 SQIVND come from the germline V gene (reference sequence). CDR3 length equals 14 residues. The V gene lost 9 bases and the J gene lost 4 bases, with 15 bases spanning the gap. CDR3 residues: CASTGSEFNEKLFF. In DNA form, the CDR3 reads TGTGCCAGCACCGGGAGTGAGTTTAATGAAAAACTGTTTTTT.

Here the CDR3 DNA reads TGTGCCATCAAAGGACAGGGGGGGGAGCTGTTTTTT. Protein: CAIKGQGGELFF. The V gene is TRBV10-3, the J gene TRBJ2-2; TRBD1 matches at 9 bases. With 7 bases clipped from V and 8 bases from J, the junction kept 2 bases outside the gene matches. In germline, CDR1 is ENHRY, CDR2 SYGVKD. CDR3 length: 12 amino acids.

This clone was found once. V is TRBV12-2 and J is TRBJ2-3; the DNA was not compared with TRBD2, the D call given in the table. TRBV12-2 is termed a pseudogene. CDR3 length: 15 amino acids. DNA for the CDR3: TGTGCAAGTCGCCCGAACGGGAGTAGCACAGATACGCAGTATTTT. Translating it yields CASRPNGSSTDTQYF.

This rearrangement joins TRBV18 to TRBJ2-1; D is unclear. The V end lost 3 bases, the J end lost 13 bases, and 13 bases lay between the germline ends. Germline loops: CDR1 KGHSH, CDR2 LQKENI. The CDR3 consists of 12 residues. CDR3 amino acids: CASSPVDTPQFF. CDR3 DNA sequence: TGTGCCAGCTCACCTGTCGACACGCCCCAGTTCTTC.

J is TRBJ1-2 and V is TRBV28; 8 nucleotides agree with TRBD1. Germline values: CDR1 MDHEN, CDR2 SYDVKM. Germline trimming cut 7 bases from V and 3 bases from J; bases unmatched to any gene: 7. This CDR3 spans 14 amino acids. CDR3 residues: CASITRTGYYGYTF. In DNA, the CDR3 is TGTGCCAGCATTACTCGGACAGGGTACTATGGCTACACCTTC.

The genes are TRBV4-3 and TRBJ2-7; 10 nucleotides line up with TRBD1. The CDR3 extends over 19 amino acids. The V gene end was trimmed by 0 bases and the J gene end by 0 bases; junction bases not matched to a gene: 11. Germline loops: CDR1 LGHNA, CDR2 YSLEER. The DNA of the CDR3 is TGCGCCAGCAGCCAAGAATTTGCTAAGGGGACAGGGGTCTCCTACGAGCAGTACTTC. This gives the protein CASSQEFAKGTGVSYEQYF.

The chain uses TRBV4-2 and TRBJ2-3; D is perhaps TRBD2 (5 bases). Germline lookup yields CDR1 LGHNA and CDR2 YNFKEQ. V was shortened by 0 bases and J by 6 bases, with 13 bases between the two germline ends. This CDR3 spans 15 amino acids. This chain's CDR3 is CASSQDWLAGDTQYF. CDR3 bases: TGTGCCAGCAGCCAAGATTGGCTAGCTGGGGATACGCAGTATTTT.

The chain is built from TRBV7-9 and TRBJ1-1; TRBD1 agrees at 7 bases. The length of the CDR3 is 15 residues. Germline V gene sequence: CDR1 SEHNR, CDR2 FQNEAQ (reference sequence). V gave up 3 bases and J gave up 2 bases; unmatched junction bases: 6. The CDR3: CASSFAGTVNTEAFF. The CDR3 DNA follows: TGTGCCAGCAGCTTCGCCGGGACAGTTAACACTGAAGCTTTCTTT.

The chain carries TRBV9 and TRBJ2-1; TRBD1 matches 10 bases. The CDR3 has 15 residues. Germline CDR1 SGDLS, CDR2 YYNGEE. V lost 1 base to trimming and J lost 6 bases; unmatched junction nucleotides: 4. Here the CDR3 DNA reads TGTGCCAGCAGCGTACGACAGGGGGCGTTCAATGAGCAGTTCTTC. It is translated as CASSVRQGAFNEQFF. Looking up the rest from reference TRBV9 and TRBJ2-1 gives the full variable domain: DSGVTQTPKHLITATGQRVTLRCSPRSGDLSVYWYQQSLDQGLQFLIQYYNGEERAKGNILERFSAQQFPDLHSELNLSSLELGDSALYFCASSVRQGAFNEQFFGPGTRLTVL.

The V and J genes are TRBV5-6 and TRBJ2-2; 10 bases agree with TRBD1. The CDR3 consists of 14 residues. CDR1 SGHDT and CDR2 YYEEEE come from the germline V gene. Trimming took 7 bases from V and 6 from J; bases not matched to a gene: 6. The CDR3 coding sequence is TGTGCCAGCCGGGACAGGGGTTATTCCGGGGAGCTGTTTTTT. It yields the protein CASRDRGYSGELFF. The full variable domain, in which reference TRBV5-6 and TRBJ2-2 provide the parts outside the CDR3, is DAGVTQSPTHLIKTRGQQVTLRCSPKSGHDTVSWYQQALGQGPQFIFQYYEEEERQRGNFPDRFSGHQFPNYSSELNVNALLLGDSALYLCASRDRGYSGELFFGEGSRLTVL.

The chain has TRBV7-3 and TRBJ2-3; D is uncertain. V lost 5 bases to trimming and J lost 7 bases, with 13 bases between them. Per the germline V gene, CDR1 is SGHTA and CDR2 is FQGTGA. The CDR3 spans 13 residues. CDR3 nucleotides: TGTGCCAGCAGCCCCGACGTAGCACATACGCAGTATTTT. This encodes CASSPDVAHTQYF.

This clone was seen once. The genes are TRBV6-5 and TRBJ2-2; D is possibly TRBD2 (5 bases). Germline loops: CDR1 MNHEY, CDR2 SVGAGI. V gave up 5 bases and J gave up 5 bases, with 15 bases separating them. The CDR3 covers 15 residues. CDR3 loop: CASSPPDTGTGELFF. The CDR3 nucleotides are TGTGCCAGCAGTCCCCCCGACACGGGGACCGGGGAGCTGTTTTTT.

This sequence joins TRBV6-5 and TRBJ1-2, with D possibly TRBD1 on 6 matching bases. The V end was cut by 6 bases, the J end by 2 bases, with 10 bases between. CDR1 MNHEY and CDR2 SVGAGI come from the germline V gene. This CDR3 comprises 13 residues. The CDR3, as DNA: TGTGCCAGCAGGCCCACAGGGAACTATGGCTACACCTTC. Translating gives CASRPTGNYGYTF.

V gene TRBV7-7 combines with J gene TRBJ2-5; TRBD1 agrees at 8 bases. The germline V gene has CDR1 SSHAT and CDR2 FNYEAQ (reference sequence). J gave up 5 bases and V 3 bases, and 5 bases lay outside the gene matches. This CDR3 is 14 amino acids long. CDR3 region: CASSLGTGGETQYF. For the CDR3, the DNA is TGTGCCAGCAGCTTGGGTACAGGGGGTGAGACCCAGTACTTC.

The chain recombines TRBV5-1 with TRBJ2-3; D might be TRBD2 (6 bases). Trimming shortened V by 2 bases and J by 10 bases, and 11 bases separated the two germline ends. Germline values: CDR1 SGHRS, CDR2 YFSETQ. This CDR3 has 12 amino acids. Written as DNA, the CDR3 is TGCGCCAGCAGCTTAGGACGCGGGGCGCAGTATTTT. It codes for CASSLGRGAQYF.

This chain joins TRBV27 and TRBJ1-1; the D gene is possibly TRBD1 (6 bases). This CDR3 has 16 amino acids. CDR1 is MNHEY, CDR2 SMNVEV, per germline (reference sequence). With 3 bases removed from V and 1 base from J, the gap between germline ends came to 15 bases. DNA for the CDR3: TGTGCCAGCAGTTTGGGCTTCCAGGGGCCGAACACTGAAGCTTTCTTT. It yields the protein CASSLGFQGPNTEAFF.

This sequence joins TRBV19 and TRBJ1-5, with D possibly being TRBD1 (6 bases). This CDR3 comprises 18 residues. Per germline, CDR1 LNHDA and CDR2 SQIVND (reference sequence). The germline V and J ends were trimmed by 7 bases and 1 base, with 23 bases remaining between them. CDR3: CASTMSGVRGSSNQPQHF. The CDR3 bases are TGTGCCAGTACCATGTCAGGGGTGCGGGGGTCGAGCAATCAGCCCCAGCATTTT.

This clone was counted once. The chain recombines TRBV7-6 with TRBJ2-6; D remains unclear. Deletions cut 2 bases from V and 0 bases from J, with 8 bases between. Germline V gene sequence: CDR1 SGHVS, CDR2 FNYEAQ. This CDR3 has 16 residues. The CDR3 sequence is CASSLQPSSGANVLTF. CDR3 DNA sequence: TGTGCCAGCAGCTTACAACCCAGCTCTGGGGCCAACGTCCTGACTTTC.

This sequence joins TRBV28 and TRBJ2-5, with a weak D call TRBD1 (6 bases). The V end was cut by 10 bases, the J end by 1 base, with 19 bases between. The CDR3 is 15 residues long. Per germline, CDR1 MDHEN and CDR2 SYDVKM. The CDR3 nucleotides are TGTGCCACGCAGCCGCAGGGGCGGCCCCAAGAGACCCAGTACTTC. This encodes CATQPQGRPQETQYF. The full variable domain, with the rest looked up from reference TRBV28 and TRBJ2-5, is DVKVTQSSRYLVKRTGEKVFLECVQDMDHENMFWYRQDPGLGLRLIYFSYDVKMKEKGDIPEGYSVSREKKERFSLILESASTNQTSMYLCATQPQGRPQETQYFGPGTRLLVL.

This clone appeared a few times. V is TRBV15 and J is TRBJ2-3, with TRBD1 as a possible D gene (6 bases). This CDR3 region has 14 residues. V was shortened by 0 bases and J by 4 bases, with 8 bases between the two germline ends. The germline gives CDR1 LNHNV, CDR2 YYDKDF (reference sequence). The CDR3 DNA reads TGTGCCACCAGCAGAGAGGGGGCTTCAGATACGCAGTATTTT. Residues: CATSREGASDTQYF.

This clone was seen only once. This sequence joins TRBV2 and TRBJ2-1, with D perhaps TRBD2 (5 bases). V lost 10 bases to trimming and J lost 8 bases, with 18 bases between them. CDR3 size: 13 residues. Germline V gene sequence: CDR1 SNHLY, CDR2 FYNNEI. CDR3 sequence reads: CATVWERFDEQFF. The DNA for the CDR3 is TGTGCCACGGTCTGGGAGAGGTTCGATGAGCAGTTCTTC. Together with reference TRBV2 and TRBJ2-1, the CDR3 gives the full variable domain: EPEVTQTPSHQVTQMGQEVILRCVPISNHLYFYWYRQILGQKVEFLVSFYNNEISEKSEIFDDQFSVERPDGSNFTLKIRSTKLEDSAMYFCATVWERFDEQFFGPGTRLTVL.

The genes are TRBV6-1 and TRBJ1-5; D call uncertain. Germline assignment: CDR1 MNHNS and CDR2 SASEGT. The V and J ends lost 9 bases and 6 bases respectively, with 15 bases between them. The CDR3 length is 13 residues. The chain's CDR3 is CASSANTGQPQHF. The CDR3 coding sequence is TGTGCCAGTTCGGCCAACACGGGTCAGCCCCAGCATTTT.

This clone was detected once. The chain couples TRBV5-8 to TRBJ1-2, with D unclear. Per germline, CDR1 SGHTS and CDR2 YDEGEE. The V gene lost 4 bases and the J gene lost 7 bases, with 14 bases spanning the gap. This CDR3 has 13 amino acids. CDR3 nucleotides: TGTGCCAGCAGCCCTCCAGGCTATGGTGGCTACACCTTC. Translating gives CASSPPGYGGYTF.